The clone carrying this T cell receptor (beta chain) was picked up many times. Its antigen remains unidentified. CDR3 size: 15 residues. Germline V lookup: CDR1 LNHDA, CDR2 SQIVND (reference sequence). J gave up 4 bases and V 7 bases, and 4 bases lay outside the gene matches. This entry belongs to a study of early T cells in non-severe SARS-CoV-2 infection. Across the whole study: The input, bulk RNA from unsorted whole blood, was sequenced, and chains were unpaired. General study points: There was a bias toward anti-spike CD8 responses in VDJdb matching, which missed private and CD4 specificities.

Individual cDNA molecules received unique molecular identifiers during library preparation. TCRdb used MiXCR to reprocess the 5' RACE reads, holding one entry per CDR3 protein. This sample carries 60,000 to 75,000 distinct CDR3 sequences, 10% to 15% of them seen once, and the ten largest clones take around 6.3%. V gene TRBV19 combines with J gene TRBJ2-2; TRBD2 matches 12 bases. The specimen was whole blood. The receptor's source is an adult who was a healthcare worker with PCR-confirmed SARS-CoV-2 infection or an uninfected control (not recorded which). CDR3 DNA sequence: TGTGCCAGTACCAAGACTAGCGGGAGCACCGGGGAGCTGTTTTTT. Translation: CASTKTSGSTGELFF.